This T cell receptor (beta chain) derives from a study of blood T cell repertoires in COVID-19. Cohorts were determined from participant-reported clinical history. Participants in the exposed group had met a COVID-19 case in the 2 weeks before joining the study. Original processing notes: Nucleated cell counts were estimated from reference gene primer amplification. Clones were sequenced by immunoSEQ multiplex PCR, and TCRdb holds only the in-frame ones, with some missing. V and J calls and clone size come straight from that table; D and trimming were deduced from the DNA. The sample holds 130,000 to 150,000 clones; roughly 84% are singletons and the top ten take 5.8%. Per germline, CDR1 KGHSH and CDR2 LQKENI. Trimming removed 3 bases at V and 5 bases at J, with 11 bases between. The CDR3 extends over 13 amino acids.

The chain carries TRBV18 and TRBJ2-7; D possibly corresponds to TRBD1 (6 bases). The specimen was PBMCs or T cells enriched from blood (not recorded which). This clonotype was sampled from a woman aged 45-60 years who had been exposed to COVID-19. This CDR3 is CASSPDRIHEQYF. DNA of the CDR3: TGTGCCAGCTCACCCGACAGGATCCACGAGCAGTACTTC.